The rows below give T cell receptor beta chains drawn from one sample of a study of blood T cell repertoires in COVID-19. Sequenced by immunoSEQ multiplex PCR; TCRdb stores in-frame clones only, minus some. The sample yields about 400,000 clones, roughly 90% seen once. Sequencing was performed on PBMCs or T cells enriched from blood (not recorded which). The receptor set was obtained from a woman aged 40-49 years with acute COVID-19. CDR3s include the opening cysteine and the closing phenylalanine or tryptophan. D genes are given only for firm matches. Some rows mark clone size as missing; the rest say once, few, many or name a class of expanded clone.

>TRBJ1-2|TRBV7-8|15|few|-
CASSLWQGGFEGYTF
TGTGCCAGCAGCTTGTGGCAGGGCGGTTTCGAAGGCTACACCTTC
>TRBJ2-3|TRBV3-1/TRBV3-2|13|-|-
CATLGGSTDTQYF
TGTGCCACCCTGGGAGGAAGCACAGATACGCAGTATTTT
>TRBJ2-3|TRBV3-1/TRBV3-2|15|-|TRBD2
CASSSWGLAGPGWDF
TGTGCCAGCAGCTCCTGGGGACTAGCGGGGCCGGGTTGGGATTTT
>TRBJ1-2|TRBV6-5|14|-|TRBD1
CASSTDRGGYGYTF
TGTGCCAGCAGCACAGACAGGGGTGGCTATGGCTACACCTTC
>TRBJ1-1|TRBV19|14|-|-
CASSNSRGGTEAFF
TGTGCCAGTAGTAACTCCAGGGGAGGGACTGAAGCTTTCTTT
>TRBJ1-1|TRBV12-3/TRBV12-4|13|-|-
CASSFGPNTEAFF
TGTGCCAGCAGTTTTGGGCCAAACACTGAAGCTTTCTTT
>TRBJ2-1|TRBV30|16|-|TRBD2
CAWTTGLAGGYNEQFF
TGTGCCTGGACTACGGGACTAGCGGGGGGCTACAATGAGCAGTTCTTC
>TRBJ2-1|TRBV29-1|14|-|-
CSVDAPNSYNEQFF
TGCAGCGTTGATGCTCCTAACTCCTACAATGAGCAGTTCTTC
>TRBJ2-1|TRBV14|16|-|-
CASSPRRGGPTDEQFF
TGTGCCAGCAGCCCTAGGAGGGGGGGGCCAACAGATGAGCAGTTCTTC
>TRBJ1-2|TRBV12-3/TRBV12-4|13|-|TRBD1
CASSWTGFNGYTF
TGTGCCAGCAGTTGGACAGGGTTTAATGGCTACACCTTC
>TRBJ1-2|TRBV11-2|18|-|TRBD1
CASSFTARDRETNYGYTF
TGTGCCAGCAGCTTCACGGCCCGGGACAGGGAAACTAACTATGGCTACACCTTC
>TRBJ2-7|TRBV15|15|-|-
CATSRGGEQIKKQYF
TGTGCCACCAGCAGAGGGGGGGAACAGATCAAAAAGCAGTACTTC
>TRBJ2-7|TRBV5-5|15|once|TRBD1
CASSLHRDRGYEQYF
TGTGCCAGCAGCTTGCACCGGGACAGGGGCTACGAGCAGTACTTC
>TRBJ2-7|TRBV19|14|-|-
CASSPRGGAGEQYF
TGTGCCAGTAGTCCCCGTGGGGGGGCGGGCGAGCAGTACTTC
>TRBJ1-1|TRBV6-2/TRBV6-3|14|-|-
CASSPGLENTEAFF
TGTGCCAGCAGTCCCGGACTGGAGAACACTGAAGCTTTCTTT
>TRBJ2-4|TRBV15|17|-|-
CATSKGGRKGSENIQYF
TGTGCCACCAGCAAAGGAGGGCGGAAGGGTAGCGAAAACATTCAGTACTTC
>TRBJ1-1|TRBV3-1/TRBV3-2|14|-|-
CASSTGQKRTEAFF
TGTGCCAGCAGTACCGGACAGAAACGCACTGAAGCTTTCTTT
>TRBJ1-5|TRBV27|14|-|TRBD1
CASSLTGVGQPQHF
TGTGCCAGCAGTCTAACAGGGGTCGGTCAGCCCCAGCATTTT
>TRBJ2-2|TRBV6-6|13|-|-
CASSVHVTGELFF
TGTGCCAGCAGCGTACACGTCACCGGGGAGCTGTTTTTT
>TRBJ2-7|TRBV7-9|14|-|TRBD1
CASSSRDRSYEQYF
TGTGCCAGCAGCTCCCGGGACAGGTCCTACGAGCAGTACTTC
>TRBJ2-3|TRBV5-1|16|once|TRBD2
CASSPVGGGGVDTQYF
TGCGCCAGCAGCCCCGTCGGCGGGGGGGGAGTAGATACGCAGTATTTT
>TRBJ2-3|TRBV2|14|-|-
CASSKGQLTDTQYF
TGTGCCAGCAGTAAAGGACAGTTAACAGATACGCAGTATTTT
>TRBJ1-1|TRBV2|12|once|-
CAHNTQGPEAFF
TGTGCCCACAACACGCAGGGCCCTGAAGCTTTCTTT
>TRBJ1-5|TRBV30|13|-|-
CAWKGTTNQPQHF
TGTGCCTGGAAGGGGACAACAAATCAGCCCCAGCATTTT
>TRBJ1-1|TRBV6-5|15|few|TRBD1
CASSYGTGGNTEAFF
TGTGCCAGCAGTTACGGAACAGGGGGCAACACTGAAGCTTTCTTT
>TRBJ2-1|TRBV2|14|-|-
CASSDNQGRYEQFF
TGTGCCAGCAGTGATAACCAGGGGCGGTATGAGCAGTTCTTC
>TRBJ2-5|TRBV7-9|15|-|TRBD1
CASSDVTGGYETQYF
TGTGCCAGCAGCGATGTGACAGGGGGCTACGAGACCCAGTACTTC
>TRBJ1-1|TRBV5-1|16|-|-
CASSKRPGTMNTEAFF
TGCGCCAGCAGCAAAAGGCCCGGGACAATGAACACTGAAGCTTTCTTT
>TRBJ2-7|TRBV4-1|16|many|TRBD1
CASSQDDRGLTYEQYF
TGCGCCAGCAGCCAAGATGACAGGGGGCTTACCTACGAGCAGTACTTC
>TRBJ2-3|TRBV18|14|-|-
CASSPRTETDTQYF
TGTGCCAGCTCACCACGGACAGAAACAGATACGCAGTATTTT
>TRBJ2-7|TRBV7-9|14|-|-
CASSGQGGRYEQYF
TGTGCCAGCAGCGGCCAGGGGGGCAGGTACGAGCAGTACTTC
>TRBJ1-6|TRBV6-5|14|-|TRBD1
CASSPRQGGGPLHF
TGTGCCAGCAGTCCCAGACAGGGCGGAGGGCCCCTCCACTTT
>TRBJ1-2|TRBV30|12|-|-
CACSARGYGYTF
TGTGCCTGTTCCGCTCGGGGATATGGCTACACCTTC
>TRBJ1-1|TRBV30|13|-|TRBD1
CAWSGGGYTEAFF
TGTGCCTGGAGTGGAGGGGGCTACACTGAAGCTTTCTTT
>TRBJ2-1|TRBV9|14|once|-
CASSVKTDYNEQFF
TGTGCCAGCAGCGTAAAAACTGATTACAATGAGCAGTTCTTC
>TRBJ1-6|TRBV18|16|-|-
CASSRQYPPDNSPLHF
TGTGCCAGCTCACGACAGTATCCGCCCGATAATTCACCCCTCCACTTT
>TRBJ2-7|TRBV10-3|13|-|TRBD1
CAICPGQVAEQYF
TGTGCCATCTGTCCGGGACAGGTAGCCGAGCAGTACTTC
>TRBJ2-7|TRBV29-1|11|once|-
CSVVRGNEQYF
TGCAGCGTTGTCAGGGGTAACGAGCAGTACTTC
>TRBJ2-1|TRBV3-1/TRBV3-2|15|-|-
CASSRSGVNNNEQFF
TGTGCCAGCAGCCGGTCAGGGGTTAATAACAATGAGCAGTTCTTC
>TRBJ1-1|TRBV5-1|13|-|-
CASSLVREAEAFF
TGCGCCAGCAGCTTGGTCAGGGAAGCTGAAGCTTTCTTT
>TRBJ2-7|TRBV23-1|14|-|TRBD1
CASSPQGDTYEQYF
TGCGCCAGCAGTCCCCAGGGGGACACCTACGAGCAGTACTTC
>TRBJ1-4|TRBV3-1/TRBV3-2|14|-|TRBD1
CASSTRQGGEKLFF
TGTGCCAGCAGCACCCGACAGGGGGGTGAAAAACTGTTTTTT
>TRBJ1-4|TRBV7-9|14|-|-
CASSRSYTNEKLFF
TGTGCCAGCAGCCGATCCTATACTAATGAAAAACTGTTTTTT
>TRBJ1-6|TRBV27|17|-|-
CASSLKAGGAGNSPLHF
TGTGCCAGCAGTTTAAAGGCCGGGGGAGCGGGTAATTCACCCCTCCACTTT
>TRBJ2-7|TRBV5-8|15|once|-
CASSLYTGITYEQYF
TGTGCCAGCAGCTTGTATACAGGGATTACCTACGAGCAGTACTTC
>TRBJ2-7|TRBV7-8|16|-|TRBD2
CASSQSGSGLAAEQYF
TGTGCCAGCAGCCAATCAGGTTCGGGACTAGCAGCCGAGCAGTACTTC
>TRBJ1-2|TRBV24-1|15|few|-
CATSKRTTGFDGYTF
TGTGCCACCAGTAAACGAACAACGGGGTTTGATGGCTACACCTTC
>TRBJ2-1|TRBV5-4|17|-|TRBD2
CASSLDGGDGRYNEQFF
TGTGCCAGCAGCTTGGACGGGGGGGACGGCCGGTACAATGAGCAGTTCTTC
>TRBJ1-3|TRBV2|15|once|-
CASRRDTSSGNTIYF
TGTGCCAGCAGAAGGGACACTTCCTCTGGAAACACCATATATTTT
>TRBJ2-7|TRBV27|15|-|TRBD1
CASSLLGDRGHEQYF
TGTGCCAGCAGTTTATTAGGGGACAGGGGTCACGAGCAGTACTTC
>TRBJ2-1|TRBV2|14|-|TRBD1
CASSSRGRDNEQFF
TGTGCCAGCAGTTCGAGGGGGCGCGACAATGAGCAGTTCTTC
>TRBJ2-1|TRBV5-5|16|-|TRBD2
CASSRILAGGGDEQFF
TGTGCCAGCAGCCGCATACTAGCGGGGGGTGGAGATGAGCAGTTCTTC
>TRBJ2-1|TRBV10-3|14|once|-
CAISTGVSYNEQFF
TGTGCCATCAGTACAGGTGTCTCCTACAATGAGCAGTTCTTC
>TRBJ2-7|TRBV6-5|14|-|TRBD2
CASSVGTRAHEQYF
TGTGCCAGCTCCGTTGGGACTAGAGCCCACGAGCAGTACTTC
>TRBJ2-7|TRBV11-2|15|-|TRBD1
CASTDLGDREREQYF
TGTGCCAGCACCGATCTTGGGGACAGGGAACGAGAGCAGTACTTC
>TRBJ1-1|TRBV6-1|13|-|TRBD1
CASSEETGSEAFF
TGTGCCAGCAGTGAAGAGACAGGGAGTGAAGCTTTCTTT
>TRBJ2-7|TRBV14|16|few|-
CASSQGSERDSYEQYF
TGTGCCAGCAGCCAAGGTAGTGAGAGGGACTCCTACGAGCAGTACTTC
>TRBJ1-2|TRBV27|15|-|-
CASTRGGALNYGYTF
TGTGCCAGCACCCGGGGGGGGGCCCTTAACTATGGCTACACCTTC
>TRBJ2-5|TRBV5-4|14|-|-
CASSLFGGQETQYF
TGTGCCAGCAGCTTGTTCGGCGGACAAGAGACCCAGTACTTC
>TRBJ2-7|TRBV5-1|16|-|TRBD2
CASSLVYGGGAYEQYF
TGCGCCAGCAGCTTGGTTTATGGCGGGGGGGCCTACGAGCAGTACTTC